The 13 T cell receptor beta chains listed next were all sequenced from one sample in a study of T cells in Graves' hyperthyroidism and ophthalmopathy. Amplified regions were TCR beta CDR3 sequences from RNA transcripts. First-round RT-PCR of the TCR CDR3 relied on the HTBI primer set. TCRdb passed the multiplex PCR reads through MiXCR, listing each CDR3 protein once. Among 450,000 to 700,000 distinct CDR3 sequences, about 43% were seen once, and the ten largest hold about 7.8%. The sample was peripheral blood or thyroid tissue (not recorded which). All receptors come from a young woman with Graves' hyperthyroidism.

V and J are TRBV7-3 and TRBJ2-7; TRBD2 aligns across 8 bases. Germline-derived CDR1 and CDR2 are SGHTA and FQGTGA. The CDR3 runs 13 residues. Trimming cost V 6 bases and J 7 bases; bases outside gene matches: 8. CDR3 DNA: TGTGCCAGCAGTGTTAGCGGGAACAATGAGCAGTACTTC. Protein: CASSVSGNNEQYF.

V gene TRBV29-1 combines with J gene TRBJ1-2, with D possibly TRBD1 on 5 matching bases. Germline V lookup: CDR1 SQVTM, CDR2 ANQGSEA. With 0 bases removed from V and 3 bases from J, the gap between germline ends came to 17 bases. This CDR3 region has 16 residues. The CDR3 spells CSVEDRGRGVHYGYTF. As DNA, the CDR3 is TGCAGCGTTGAAGATCGGGGTAGGGGCGTCCACTATGGCTACACCTTC.

This clonotype was detected many times. The chain joins TRBV4-1 to TRBJ2-7; the D gene is possibly TRBD1 (5 bases). The CDR3 extends over 15 amino acids. The V and J ends lost 7 bases and 2 bases respectively, with 18 bases between them. Germline CDR1 reads MGHRA; CDR2 reads YSYEKL. The CDR3, as DNA: TGCGCCAGCACCTCTTTGCCAGGGATTCCCTACGAGCAGTACTTC. Encoded protein: CASTSLPGIPYEQYF.

This clonotype has a count of ten or more. The chain employs TRBV3-1 and TRBJ2-7; D perhaps matches TRBD2 (5 bases). Germline V CDR1 and CDR2: LGHDT, YNNKEL (reference sequence). V lost 0 bases and J lost 3, with 9 bases in between. The CDR3 runs to 14 residues. The CDR3 DNA reads TGTGCCAGCAGCCAAGAACTGGGGAGCTACGAGCAGTACTTC. This sequence encodes CASSQELGSYEQYF.

This clonotype was seen ten or more times. The V call is TRBV11-2, the J call TRBJ1-2, with D hard to call. Germline V gene sequence: CDR1 SGHAT, CDR2 FQNNGV. The CDR3 contains 14 residues. V lost 3 bases and J 4 bases, leaving 12 bases between the germline ends. This CDR3 reads CASSLADLAYGYTF. In nucleotides, the CDR3 is TGTGCCAGCAGCTTGGCCGACTTAGCCTATGGCTACACCTTC.

This clonotype came up many times. This sequence joins TRBV28 and TRBJ2-7; D is unresolved. V was trimmed by 11 bases and J by 2 bases, leaving 16 bases between them. Per germline, CDR1 MDHEN and CDR2 SYDVKM. CDR3 length: 13 amino acids. The CDR3 is CACHPGPAYEQYF. CDR3 in DNA: TGTGCCTGCCACCCCGGGCCAGCCTACGAGCAGTACTTC.

Many counts were recorded for this clonotype. The V gene is TRBV11-2, the J gene TRBJ2-5, with a possible D match to TRBD2 (5 bases). V was pared by 5 bases and J by 4 bases, with 14 bases between. Germline CDR1 is SGHAT and CDR2 is FQNNGV. The CDR3 is 14 residues long. DNA for the CDR3: TGTGCCAGCAGCATCCGTCCGGGGAGAGAGACCCAGTACTTC. Its protein is CASSIRPGRETQYF. Full variable domain (rest looked up from reference TRBV11-2 and TRBJ2-5): EAGVAQSPRYKIIEKRQSVAFWCNPISGHATLYWYQQILGQGPKLLIQFQNNGVVDDSQLPKDRFSAERLKGVDSTLKIQPAKLEDSAVYLCASSIRPGRETQYFGPGTRLLVL.

This clonotype was recorded at least ten times. This rearrangement joins TRBV7-2 to TRBJ2-7; the D is unclear. Between the trimmed V and J ends, which lost 2 bases and 2 bases, there was a span of 10 bases. The CDR3 sequence is 14 residues long. Germline V CDR1 and CDR2: SGHTA, FQGNSA. This CDR3 reads CASSLSRVPYEQYF. CDR3 nucleotide sequence: TGTGCCAGCAGCTTAAGTCGCGTTCCCTACGAGCAGTACTTC.

This clonotype occurred a few times. This chain uses TRBV13 with TRBJ1-5, with D unclear. The germline CDR1 and CDR2 sequences are PRHDT and FYEKMQ (reference sequence). The CDR3 consists of 16 residues. Between the trimmed V and J ends, which lost 6 bases and 1 base, there was a span of 16 bases. CDR3 nucleotides: TGTGCCAGCAGTTTCGTTCTCAGGTTAAGCAATCAGCCCCAGCATTTT. This codes for CASSFVLRLSNQPQHF.

This chain joins TRBV7-2 and TRBJ1-2; unclear D gene. Trimming cost V 5 bases and J 4 bases, with 20 bases left between them. The CDR3 extends over 16 amino acids. Germline V gives CDR1 SGHTA, CDR2 FQGNSA. The DNA for the CDR3 is TGTGCCAGCAGCCGCGTCCCGGCGGTTGGTGGCTATGGCTACACCTTC. It is translated as CASSRVPAVGGYGYTF.

This rearrangement joins TRBV2 to TRBJ1-1; perhaps TRBD1 as D (5 bases). V dropped 7 bases and J dropped 7 bases, with 25 bases sitting between them. Germline lookup yields CDR1 SNHLY and CDR2 FYNNEI. The CDR3 has 16 amino acids. The CDR3 loop is CASKNTADGRDLEAFF. The CDR3 DNA is TGTGCCAGCAAGAATACGGCAGATGGACGGGACCTTGAAGCTTTCTTT.

A word on this clonotype: Because the CDR3 is missing its conserved closing phenylalanine or tryptophan, this is likely a read error. The CDR3 DNA reads TGTGCCAGCAGTTTATCAGGGGTTCACTCTGGAAACACCATATATCTT. Translation gives CASSLSGVHSGNTIYL. V gene TRBV27 combines with J gene TRBJ1-3; TRBD1 is a possible D gene (5 bases). The V end was cut by 0 bases, the J end by 0 bases, with 9 bases between. This CDR3 comprises 16 residues. Germline CDR1 is MNHEY and CDR2 is SMNVEV (reference sequence).

This clonotype was detected once. This chain connects TRBV20-1 to TRBJ2-5; either TRBD1 or TRBD2 may fit D (5 bases each). Germline-derived CDR1 and CDR2 are DFQATT and SNEGSKA (reference sequence). V was cut by 5 bases and J by 4 bases, with 11 bases left in between. CDR3 length: 12 amino acids. The CDR3 sequence: CSAGLGRETQYF. DNA for the CDR3: TGCAGTGCTGGACTGGGGCGAGAGACCCAGTACTTC.